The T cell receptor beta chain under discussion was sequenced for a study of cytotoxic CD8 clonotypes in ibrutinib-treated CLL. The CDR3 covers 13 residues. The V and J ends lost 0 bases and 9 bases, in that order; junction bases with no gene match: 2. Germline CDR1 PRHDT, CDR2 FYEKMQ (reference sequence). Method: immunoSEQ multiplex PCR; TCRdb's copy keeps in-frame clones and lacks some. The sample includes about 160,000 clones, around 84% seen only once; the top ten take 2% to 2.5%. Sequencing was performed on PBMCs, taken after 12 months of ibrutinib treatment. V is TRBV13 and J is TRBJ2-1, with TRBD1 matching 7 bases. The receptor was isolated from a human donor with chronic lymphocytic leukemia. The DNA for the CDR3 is TGTGCCAGCAGCTTAGGGACAGGGCGTGAGCAGTTCTTC. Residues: CASSLGTGREQFF.